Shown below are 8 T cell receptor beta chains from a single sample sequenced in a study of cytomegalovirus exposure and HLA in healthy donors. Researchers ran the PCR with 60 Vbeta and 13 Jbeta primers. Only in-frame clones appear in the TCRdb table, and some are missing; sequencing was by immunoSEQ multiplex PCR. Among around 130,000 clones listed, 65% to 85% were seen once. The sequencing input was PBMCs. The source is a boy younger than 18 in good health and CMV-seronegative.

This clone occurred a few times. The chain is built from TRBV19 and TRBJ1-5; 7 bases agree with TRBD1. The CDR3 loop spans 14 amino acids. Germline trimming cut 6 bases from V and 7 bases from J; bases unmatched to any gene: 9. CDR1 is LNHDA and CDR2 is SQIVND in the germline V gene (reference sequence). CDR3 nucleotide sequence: TGTGCCAGTAGACACACAGGGGCCGACCAGCCCCAGCATTTT. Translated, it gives CASRHTGADQPQHF.

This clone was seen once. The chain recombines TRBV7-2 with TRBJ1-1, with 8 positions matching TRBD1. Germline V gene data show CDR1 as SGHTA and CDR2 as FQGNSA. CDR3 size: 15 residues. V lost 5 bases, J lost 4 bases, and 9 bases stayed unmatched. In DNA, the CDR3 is TGTGCCAGCAGCCCCGACAGGGGTCGAGGCACTGAAGCTTTCTTT. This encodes CASSPDRGRGTEAFF.

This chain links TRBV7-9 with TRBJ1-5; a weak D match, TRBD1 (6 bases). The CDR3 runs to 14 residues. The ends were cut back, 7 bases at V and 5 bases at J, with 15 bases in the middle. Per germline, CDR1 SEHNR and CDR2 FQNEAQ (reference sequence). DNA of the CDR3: TGTGCCAGCACCCTTACAGGGAACGATCAGCCCCAGCATTTT. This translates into CASTLTGNDQPQHF.

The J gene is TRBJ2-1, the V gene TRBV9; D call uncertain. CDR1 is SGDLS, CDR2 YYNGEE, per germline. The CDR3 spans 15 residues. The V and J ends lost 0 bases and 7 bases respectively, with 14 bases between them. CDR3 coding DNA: TGTGCCAGCAGCGTAGGGTTTACGGGTGTGAATGAGCAGTTCTTC. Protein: CASSVGFTGVNEQFF.

The CDR3 bases are TGCAGCGTACAAGACAGTGCCGGGGAAGCTTTCTTT. Protein product: CSVQDSAGEAFF. V is TRBV29-1 and J is TRBJ1-1; tentatively, D is TRBD1 (5 bases). CDR1 is SQVTM and CDR2 is ANQGSEA in the germline V gene. V was shortened by 6 bases and J by 8 bases, with 16 bases between the two germline ends. The CDR3 runs 12 residues. The variable domain in full, with the rest retrieved from reference TRBV29-1 and TRBJ1-1, is SAVISQKPSRDICQRGTSLTIQCQVDSQVTMMFWYRQQPGQSLTLIATANQGSEATYESGFVIDKFPISRPNLTFSTLTVSNMSPEDSSIYLCSVQDSAGEAFFGQGTRLTVV.

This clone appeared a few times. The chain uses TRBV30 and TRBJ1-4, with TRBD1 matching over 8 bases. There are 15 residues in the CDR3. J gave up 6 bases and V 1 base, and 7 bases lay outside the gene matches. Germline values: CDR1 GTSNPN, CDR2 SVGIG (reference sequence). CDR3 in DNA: TGTGCCTGGAGTGGGGCCAGGGGGCTAGATGAAAAACTGTTTTTT. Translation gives CAWSGARGLDEKLFF.

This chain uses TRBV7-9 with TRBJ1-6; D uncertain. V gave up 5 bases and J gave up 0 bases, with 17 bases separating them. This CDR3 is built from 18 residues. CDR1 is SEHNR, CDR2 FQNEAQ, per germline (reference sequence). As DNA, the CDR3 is TGTGCCAGCAGCGAACGCAGCGATCTGAGCTCCTATAATTCACCCCTCCACTTT. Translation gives CASSERSDLSSYNSPLHF. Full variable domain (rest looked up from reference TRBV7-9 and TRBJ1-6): DTGVSQNPRHKITKRGQNVTFRCDPISEHNRLYWYRQTLGQGPEFLTYFQNEAQLEKSRLLSDRFSAERPKGSFSTLEIQRTEQGDSAMYLCASSERSDLSSYNSPLHFGNGTRLTVT.

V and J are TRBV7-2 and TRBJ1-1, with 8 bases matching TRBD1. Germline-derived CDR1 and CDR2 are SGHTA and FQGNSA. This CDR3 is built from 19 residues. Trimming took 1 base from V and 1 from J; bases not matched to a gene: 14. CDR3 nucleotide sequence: TGTGCCAGCAGCTTAGATCAGCCGCGACTACAGGGGGGGAACACTGAAGCTTTCTTT. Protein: CASSLDQPRLQGGNTEAFF. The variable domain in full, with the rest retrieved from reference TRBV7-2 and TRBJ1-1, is GAGVSQSPSNKVTEKGKDVELRCDPISGHTALYWYRQSLGQGLEFLIYFQGNSAPDKSGLPSDRFSAERTGGSVSTLTIQRTQQEDSAVYLCASSLDQPRLQGGNTEAFFGQGTRLTVV.